This TCR beta chain comes out of a study of CD8+ T cells in alopecia areata. The CDR3 covers 14 residues. Germline loops: CDR1 SGHDT, CDR2 YYEEEE. The V gene lost 0 bases and the J gene lost 2 bases, with 7 bases spanning the gap. Regarding the study as a whole: Patients showed less clear TCR sequence sharing than mice, possibly partly because of HLA diversity. An increase in clonality over normal scalp was evident in lesional scalp, especially alopecia totalis/universalis.

Sequencing relied on a cDNA template that was reverse transcribed from extracted RNA. The repertoire was sequenced with immunoSEQ multiplex PCR; TCRdb's copy has only in-frame clones and lacks some. The sample holds approximately 200,000 clones, about 40% seen once. The treatment here: oral pan-JAK inhibitor, 5-10 mg twice daily. Comment on this clone: Its cognate antigen is unknown.

The sequencing here drew on CD4+ T cells sorted from blood, taken at approximately week 37, from a patient treated with tofacitinib. The chain employs TRBV5-6 and TRBJ2-3; D unclear. The receptor comes from a human donor with alopecia areata. The CDR3, as DNA: TGTGCCAGCAGCTTGGAGACAATCACAGATACGCAGTATTTT. Translated: CASSLETITDTQYF.